The table lists the clone carrying this T cell receptor (beta chain) with a count of one. This record belongs to a study of blood T cells in healthy people across ages. Russia was home to the donors, healthy Caucasian individuals aged roughly 6 to 95. Each sample yielded at least 5.5 micrograms of PBMC total RNA. Then a second PCR, running roughly 6 to 11 cycles, was carried out with a sample-barcoded 5' primer and a J-beta primer mix. Each CDR3 protein gets one entry after TCRdb re-called the 5' RACE reads with MiXCR. The table includes some 1,000,000 distinct CDR3 sequences, almost 25% detected once. The CDR3 has 13 residues. Germline V gene lookup returns CDR1 DFQATT and CDR2 SNEGSKA (reference sequence). The V segment lost 5 bases and the J segment 2 bases; nucleotides outside the gene matches: 4. The same sample was also studied in work on T cells of mothers and their children.

The genes are TRBV20-1 and TRBJ2-3, with 7 nucleotides matching TRBD2. The clonotype originates from a girl aged 2 to 10 in good health. The sample consisted of blood. The CDR3 nucleotides are TGCAGTGCTGGGGGGGGGAACACAGATACGCAGTATTTT. Encoded protein: CSAGGGNTDTQYF.